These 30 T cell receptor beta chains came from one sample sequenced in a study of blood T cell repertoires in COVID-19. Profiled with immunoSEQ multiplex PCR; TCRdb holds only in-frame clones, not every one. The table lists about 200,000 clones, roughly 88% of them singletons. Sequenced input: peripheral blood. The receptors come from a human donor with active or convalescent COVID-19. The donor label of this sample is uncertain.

CDR3 coding DNA: TGTGCCAGTAGTATATTAGTCAGGTCGGGGGGCTACACCTTC. Residues: CASSILVRSGGYTF. V gene TRBV19 combines with J gene TRBJ1-2; D not resolved. This CDR3 has 14 amino acids. Germline CDR1 is LNHDA and CDR2 is SQIVND (reference sequence). V lost 2 bases and J lost 8, with 15 bases in between.

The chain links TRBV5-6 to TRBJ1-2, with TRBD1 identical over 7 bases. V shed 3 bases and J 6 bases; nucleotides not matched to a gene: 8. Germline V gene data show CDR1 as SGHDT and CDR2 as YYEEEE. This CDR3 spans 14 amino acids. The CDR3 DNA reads TGTGCCAGCAGCTATGGGCGACAGGGACATGGCTACACCTTC. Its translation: CASSYGRQGHGYTF.

The CDR3 DNA reads TGCAGCGTCGAGGGTTGGGGGACTTACACTGAAGCTTTCTTT. Its protein product is CSVEGWGTYTEAFF. The V and J genes are TRBV29-1 and TRBJ1-1, with D possibly matching TRBD1 (5 bases). The CDR3 is 14 amino acids. The germline V gene encodes CDR1 SQVTM and CDR2 ANQGSEA. The V and J ends lost 6 bases and 3 bases respectively, with 17 bases between them.

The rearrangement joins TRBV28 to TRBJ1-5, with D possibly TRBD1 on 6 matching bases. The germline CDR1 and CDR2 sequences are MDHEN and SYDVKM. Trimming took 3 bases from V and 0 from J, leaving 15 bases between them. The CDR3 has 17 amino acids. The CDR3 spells CASSFRPQGTSNQPQHF. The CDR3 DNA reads TGTGCCAGCAGTTTCCGCCCCCAGGGGACTAGCAATCAGCCCCAGCATTTT.

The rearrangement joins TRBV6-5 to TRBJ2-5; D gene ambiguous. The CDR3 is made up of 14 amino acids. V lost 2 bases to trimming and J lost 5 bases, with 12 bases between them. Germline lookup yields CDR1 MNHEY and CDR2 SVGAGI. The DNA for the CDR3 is TGTGCCAGCAGTTACATATTAGCCCGGGAGACCCAGTACTTC. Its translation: CASSYILARETQYF.

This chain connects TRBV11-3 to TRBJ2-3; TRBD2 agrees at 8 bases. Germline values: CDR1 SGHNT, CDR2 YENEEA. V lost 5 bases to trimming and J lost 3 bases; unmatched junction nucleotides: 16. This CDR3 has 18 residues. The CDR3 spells CASSRLGGDLPLTDTQYF. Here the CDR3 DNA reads TGTGCCAGCAGCCGACTCGGGGGGGATTTACCACTAACAGATACGCAGTATTTT.

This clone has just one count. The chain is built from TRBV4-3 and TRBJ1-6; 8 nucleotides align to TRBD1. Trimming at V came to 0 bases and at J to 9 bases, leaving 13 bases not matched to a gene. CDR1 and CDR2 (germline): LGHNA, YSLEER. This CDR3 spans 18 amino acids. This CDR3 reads CASSQEIRGRGRSSPLHF. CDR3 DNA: TGCGCCAGCAGCCAAGAGATTCGGGGCAGGGGGCGAAGTTCACCCCTCCACTTT.

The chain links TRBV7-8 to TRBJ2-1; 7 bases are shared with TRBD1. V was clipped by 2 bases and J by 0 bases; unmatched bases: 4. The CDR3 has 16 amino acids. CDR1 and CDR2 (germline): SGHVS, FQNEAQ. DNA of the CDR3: TGTGCCAGCAGCTTATTTGGACAGGCCTCCTACAATGAGCAGTTCTTC. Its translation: CASSLFGQASYNEQFF.

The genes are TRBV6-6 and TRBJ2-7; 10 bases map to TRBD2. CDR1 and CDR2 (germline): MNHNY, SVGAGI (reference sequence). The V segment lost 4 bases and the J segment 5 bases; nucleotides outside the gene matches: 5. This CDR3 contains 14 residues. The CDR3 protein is CASSFSGGANEQYF. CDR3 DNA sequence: TGTGCCAGCAGTTTCAGCGGGGGGGCGAACGAGCAGTACTTC.

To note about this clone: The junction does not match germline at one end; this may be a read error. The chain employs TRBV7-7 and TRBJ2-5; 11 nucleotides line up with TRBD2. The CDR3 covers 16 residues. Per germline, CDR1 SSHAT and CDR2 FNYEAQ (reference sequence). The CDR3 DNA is TGTGCTAGCAGTCATCGGGTAGCGGGAGGGAAAGAGACCCAGTACTTC. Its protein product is CASSHRVAGGKETQYF.

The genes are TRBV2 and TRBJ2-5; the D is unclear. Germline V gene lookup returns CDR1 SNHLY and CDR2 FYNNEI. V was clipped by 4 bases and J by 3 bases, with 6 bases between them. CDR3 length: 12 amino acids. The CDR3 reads CASSVAEETQYF. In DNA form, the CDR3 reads TGTGCCAGCAGTGTGGCAGAAGAGACCCAGTACTTC.

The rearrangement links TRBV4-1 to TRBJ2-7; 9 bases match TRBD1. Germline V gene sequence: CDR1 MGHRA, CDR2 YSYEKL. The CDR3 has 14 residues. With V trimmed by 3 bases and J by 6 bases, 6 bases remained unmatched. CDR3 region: CASSHLLQGAEQYF. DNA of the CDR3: TGCGCCAGCAGCCATTTATTACAGGGGGCCGAGCAGTACTTC.

The CDR3 region is CASSNPRGRLRGTEAFF. The CDR3 nucleotides read TGCGCCAGCAGCAACCCGCGGGGGCGCCTTAGGGGAACTGAAGCTTTCTTT. This chain connects TRBV5-1 to TRBJ1-1, with D perhaps matching TRBD1 (6 bases). The length of the CDR3 is 17 residues. CDR1 and CDR2 from the germline V gene are SGHRS and YFSETQ. V was shortened by 4 bases and J by 5 bases, with 24 bases between the two germline ends.

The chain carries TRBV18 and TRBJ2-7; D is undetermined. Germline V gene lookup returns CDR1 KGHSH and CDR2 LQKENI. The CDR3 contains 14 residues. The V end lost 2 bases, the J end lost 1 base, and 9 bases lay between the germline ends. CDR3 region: CASSPRSGSYEQYF. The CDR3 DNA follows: TGTGCCAGCTCACCAAGGTCGGGTTCCTACGAGCAGTACTTC.

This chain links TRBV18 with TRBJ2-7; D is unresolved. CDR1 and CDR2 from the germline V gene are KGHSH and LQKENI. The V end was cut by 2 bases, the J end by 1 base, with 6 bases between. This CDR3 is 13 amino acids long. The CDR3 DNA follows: TGTGCCAGCTCACCAGGCTCATCCTACGAGCAGTACTTC. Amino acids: CASSPGSSYEQYF.

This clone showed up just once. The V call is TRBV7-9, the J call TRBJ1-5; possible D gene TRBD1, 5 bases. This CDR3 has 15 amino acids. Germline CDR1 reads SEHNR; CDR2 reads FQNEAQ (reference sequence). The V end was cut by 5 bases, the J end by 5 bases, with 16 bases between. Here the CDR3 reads CASSRGTPGDQPQHF. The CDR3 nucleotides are TGTGCCAGCAGCCGCGGGACCCCGGGGGATCAGCCCCAGCATTTT.

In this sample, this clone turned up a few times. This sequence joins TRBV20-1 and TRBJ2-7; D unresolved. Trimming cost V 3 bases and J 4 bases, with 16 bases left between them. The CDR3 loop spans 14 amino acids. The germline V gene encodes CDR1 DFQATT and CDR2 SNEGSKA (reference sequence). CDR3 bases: TGCAGTGCTAGTAAGTCCGGGTCGTTATACGAGCAGTACTTC. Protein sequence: CSASKSGSLYEQYF.

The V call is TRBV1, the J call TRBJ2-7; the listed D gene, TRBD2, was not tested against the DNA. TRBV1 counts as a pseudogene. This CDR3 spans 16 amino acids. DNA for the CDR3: TGCACCAGCAGCCAAGATGACGGGGTGAGCTCCTACGAGCAGTACTTC. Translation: CTSSQDDGVSSYEQYF.

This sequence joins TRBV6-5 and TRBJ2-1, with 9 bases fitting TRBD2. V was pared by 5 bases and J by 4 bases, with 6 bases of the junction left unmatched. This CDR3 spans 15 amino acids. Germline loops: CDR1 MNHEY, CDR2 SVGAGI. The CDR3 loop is CASSRGLAPYNEQFF. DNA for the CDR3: TGTGCCAGCAGTCGTGGACTAGCGCCATACAATGAGCAGTTCTTC.

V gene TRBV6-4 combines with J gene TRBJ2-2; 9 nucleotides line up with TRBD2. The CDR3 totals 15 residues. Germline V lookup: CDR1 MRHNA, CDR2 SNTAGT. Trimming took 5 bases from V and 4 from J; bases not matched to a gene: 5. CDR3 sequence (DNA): TGTGCCAGCAGTCCGACTAGCGGCAGCACCGGGGAGCTGTTTTTT. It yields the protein CASSPTSGSTGELFF.

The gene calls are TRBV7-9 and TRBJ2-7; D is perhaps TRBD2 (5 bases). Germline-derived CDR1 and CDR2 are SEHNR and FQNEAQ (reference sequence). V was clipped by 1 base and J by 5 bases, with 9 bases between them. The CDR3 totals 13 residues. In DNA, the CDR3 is TGTGCCAGCAGCTTAGGGATAGCGAACGAGCAGTACTTC. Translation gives CASSLGIANEQYF.

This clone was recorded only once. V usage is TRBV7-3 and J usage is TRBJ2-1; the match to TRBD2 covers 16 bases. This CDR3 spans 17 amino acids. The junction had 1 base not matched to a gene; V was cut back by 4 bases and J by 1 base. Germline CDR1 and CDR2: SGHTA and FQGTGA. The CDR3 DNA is TGTGCCAGCAGCTGGGGACTAGCGGGAGGGTCCTACAATGAGCAGTTCTTC. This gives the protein CASSWGLAGGSYNEQFF.

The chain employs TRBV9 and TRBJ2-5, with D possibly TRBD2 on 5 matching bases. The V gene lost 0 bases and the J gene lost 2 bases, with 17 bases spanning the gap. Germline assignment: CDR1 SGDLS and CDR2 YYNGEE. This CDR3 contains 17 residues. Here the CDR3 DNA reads TGTGCCAGCAGCGTAGGCCGGACGGGAAAGTCACAAGAGACCCAGTACTTC. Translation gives CASSVGRTGKSQETQYF. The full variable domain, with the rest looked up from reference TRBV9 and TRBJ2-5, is DSGVTQTPKHLITATGQRVTLRCSPRSGDLSVYWYQQSLDQGLQFLIQYYNGEERAKGNILERFSAQQFPDLHSELNLSSLELGDSALYFCASSVGRTGKSQETQYFGPGTRLLVL.

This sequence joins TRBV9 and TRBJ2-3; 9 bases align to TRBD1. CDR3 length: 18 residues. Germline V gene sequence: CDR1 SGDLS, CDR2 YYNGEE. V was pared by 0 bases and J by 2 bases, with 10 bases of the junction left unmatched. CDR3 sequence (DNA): TGTGCCAGCAGCGTAGCCCCCTCACAGGGGGCCTACACAGATACGCAGTATTTT. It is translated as CASSVAPSQGAYTDTQYF. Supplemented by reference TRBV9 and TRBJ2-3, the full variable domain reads DSGVTQTPKHLITATGQRVTLRCSPRSGDLSVYWYQQSLDQGLQFLIQYYNGEERAKGNILERFSAQQFPDLHSELNLSSLELGDSALYFCASSVAPSQGAYTDTQYFGPGTRLTVL.

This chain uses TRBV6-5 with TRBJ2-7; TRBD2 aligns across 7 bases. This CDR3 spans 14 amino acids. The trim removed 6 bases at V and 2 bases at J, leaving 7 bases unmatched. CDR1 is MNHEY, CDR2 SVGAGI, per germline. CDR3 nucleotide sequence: TGTGCCAGCAGGTACGCTAGCGGCCCCTACGAGCAGTACTTC. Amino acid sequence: CASRYASGPYEQYF.

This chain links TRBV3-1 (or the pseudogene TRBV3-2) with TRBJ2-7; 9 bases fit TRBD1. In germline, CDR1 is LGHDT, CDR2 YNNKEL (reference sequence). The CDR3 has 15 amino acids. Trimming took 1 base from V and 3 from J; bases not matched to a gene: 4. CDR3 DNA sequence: TGTGCCAGCAGCCAAGGGGGACAGGGTAACTACGAGCAGTACTTC. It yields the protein CASSQGGQGNYEQYF.

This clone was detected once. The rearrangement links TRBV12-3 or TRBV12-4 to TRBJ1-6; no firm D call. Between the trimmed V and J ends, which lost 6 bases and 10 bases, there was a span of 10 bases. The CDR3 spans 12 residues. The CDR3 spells CASSLPKSPLHF. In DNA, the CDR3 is TGTGCCAGCAGCCTCCCTAAATCACCCCTCCACTTT.

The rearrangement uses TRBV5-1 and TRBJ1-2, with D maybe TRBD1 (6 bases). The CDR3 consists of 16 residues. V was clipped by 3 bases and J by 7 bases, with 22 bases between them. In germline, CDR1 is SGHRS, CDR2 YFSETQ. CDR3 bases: TGCGCCAGCAGCTGGGGTCTCCGGGGGGCCTTTGGTGGCTACACCTTC. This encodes CASSWGLRGAFGGYTF.

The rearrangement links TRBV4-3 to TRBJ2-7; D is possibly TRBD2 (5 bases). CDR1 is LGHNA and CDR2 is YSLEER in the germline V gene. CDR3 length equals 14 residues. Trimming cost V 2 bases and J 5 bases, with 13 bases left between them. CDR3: CASSQSPGSDEQYF. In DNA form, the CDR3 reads TGCGCCAGCAGCCAATCCCCGGGGTCCGACGAGCAGTACTTC.

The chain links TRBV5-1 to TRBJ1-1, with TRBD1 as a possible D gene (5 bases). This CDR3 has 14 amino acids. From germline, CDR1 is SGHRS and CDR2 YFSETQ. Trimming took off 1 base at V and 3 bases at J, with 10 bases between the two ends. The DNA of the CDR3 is TGCGCCAGCAGCTTGCAGGGCGCAGACACTGAAGCTTTCTTT. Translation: CASSLQGADTEAFF.